Presented here are 29 T cell receptor beta chains from one specimen sequenced in a study of blood T cell repertoires in COVID-19 (dated by TCRdb to the early 2020s). To prepare the library, the immunoSEQ multiplex PCR assay was applied. The clones in this table, taken by TCRdb from immuneACCESS, are in-frame only. Not every clone is retained; where verified, under half of the shortfall comes from an unresolved V gene, and the cause of the rest is unknown. The sample contains about 94,000 clones, about 74% of them found a single time. Over 40% of the sample is taken by the ten largest. Sequencing was carried out using peripheral blood. These receptors all stem from a human donor in a cohort sampled during active COVID-19.

The rearrangement uses TRBV24-1 and TRBJ2-1, with no clear D. V shed 3 bases and J shed 5 bases, with 4 bases lying between them. The CDR3 totals 12 residues. CDR1 and CDR2 from the germline V gene are KGHDR and SFDVKD. The CDR3 here is CATSDADNEQFF. The CDR3, as DNA: TGTGCCACCAGTGATGCAGACAATGAGCAGTTCTTC.

This clone was recorded at least ten times. This chain links TRBV14 with TRBJ1-1; D is ambiguous. The CDR3 contains 15 residues. CDR1 is SGHDN and CDR2 is FVKESK in the germline V gene. The V end was cut by 4 bases, the J end by 0 bases, with 12 bases between. The CDR3 DNA follows: TGTGCCAGCAGCCCCCATAGTCCGATGAACACTGAAGCTTTCTTT. The encoded protein is CASSPHSPMNTEAFF.

This sequence joins TRBV19 and TRBJ2-7; D unresolved. CDR3 length equals 14 residues. Trimming left V 4 bases short and J 3 bases short, with 13 bases between. Germline assignment: CDR1 LNHDA and CDR2 SQIVND (reference sequence). CDR3 DNA: TGTGCCAGTAGTAACCCGAGAAAACGCTACGAGCAGTACTTC. It codes for CASSNPRKRYEQYF. Complete variable domain (other parts from reference TRBV19 and TRBJ2-7): DGGITQSPKYLFRKEGQNVTLSCEQNLNHDAMYWYRQDPGQGLRLIYYSQIVNDFQKGDIAEGYSVSREKKESFPLTVTSAQKNPTAFYLCASSNPRKRYEQYFGPGTRLTVT.

This chain connects TRBV4-2 to TRBJ2-2, with 15 positions matching TRBD2. Germline CDR1 and CDR2: LGHNA and YNFKEQ. V lost 4 bases and J lost 1; bases outside the gene matches: 16. This CDR3 contains 22 residues. The CDR3 spells CASSRLAGGLAGGQKNTGELFF. The CDR3 nucleotides read TGTGCCAGCAGCCGTCTGGCGGGGGGACTAGCGGGAGGTCAGAAGAACACCGGGGAGCTGTTTTTT.

This sequence joins TRBV5-5 and TRBJ2-5, with 10 bases matching TRBD1. The V and J ends lost 0 bases and 5 bases, in that order; junction bases with no gene match: 4. CDR3 length: 15 residues. Germline V gene data show CDR1 as SGHKS and CDR2 as YYEKEE (reference sequence). The CDR3 loop is CASSLATGGWETQYF. CDR3 DNA: TGTGCCAGCAGCTTGGCGACAGGGGGCTGGGAGACCCAGTACTTC.

The rearrangement joins TRBV24-1 to TRBJ2-1, with 11 bases that match TRBD2. Germline assignment: CDR1 KGHDR and CDR2 SFDVKD. The CDR3 length is 19 residues. The junction had 11 bases not matched to a gene; V was cut back by 4 bases and J by 1 base. As DNA, the CDR3 is TGTGCCACCAGTGACTCTGAACTAGCGGGAGTATTTTCCTACAATGAGCAGTTCTTC. The encoded protein is CATSDSELAGVFSYNEQFF.

The J gene is TRBJ1-6, the V gene TRBV5-1; 10 bases are a match to TRBD1. This CDR3 has 17 residues. Trimming removed 2 bases from V and 7 bases from J; junction bases left unmatched: 9. The germline gives CDR1 SGHRS, CDR2 YFSETQ. The CDR3 DNA reads TGCGCCAGCAGCTTAGAGGCTCCGGGACAGGGGAATTCACCCCTCCACTTT. Encoded protein: CASSLEAPGQGNSPLHF.

The gene calls are TRBV5-6 and TRBJ2-7, with TRBD2 matching 8 bases. The CDR3 sequence is 14 residues long. V shed 3 bases and J 2 bases; nucleotides not matched to a gene: 4. Germline V gene data show CDR1 as SGHDT and CDR2 as YYEEEE. The CDR3 reads CASSWGLGTYEQYF. The CDR3 DNA reads TGTGCCAGCAGCTGGGGACTAGGGACCTACGAGCAGTACTTC.

CDR3 sequence (DNA): TGTGCCAGCTCACCAATAGAAGAGACCCAGTACTTC. This translates into CASSPIEETQYF. The chain joins TRBV18 to TRBJ2-5; D unclear. CDR1 and CDR2 from the germline V gene are KGHSH and LQKENI. Trimming took 2 bases from V and 3 from J, leaving 4 bases between them. The CDR3 covers 12 residues.

In this sample, this clone turned up a few times. V gene TRBV30 combines with J gene TRBJ2-3; 7 nucleotides agree with TRBD2. V dropped 0 bases and J dropped 0; count of bases not matched to a gene: 3. This CDR3 is built from 15 residues. Germline assignment: CDR1 GTSNPN and CDR2 SVGIG (reference sequence). CDR3 sequence reads: CAWSVGGTSTDTQYF. CDR3 sequence (DNA): TGTGCCTGGAGTGTGGGGGGGACTAGCACAGATACGCAGTATTTT.

V usage is TRBV14 and J usage is TRBJ2-5; the D is unclear. Between the trimmed V and J ends, which lost 4 bases and 3 bases, there was a span of 9 bases. The length of the CDR3 is 13 residues. Germline CDR1 is SGHDN and CDR2 is FVKESK. The chain's CDR3 is CASSRQMEETQYF. In DNA form, the CDR3 reads TGTGCCAGCAGCCGCCAGATGGAAGAGACCCAGTACTTC.

The V gene is TRBV7-6, the J gene TRBJ2-7; 8 bases align to TRBD1. CDR3 length equals 15 residues. Trimming removed 5 bases from V and 6 bases from J; junction bases left unmatched: 12. Germline assignment: CDR1 SGHVS and CDR2 FNYEAQ. This chain's CDR3 is CASSPSRQGFGEQYF. The DNA for the CDR3 is TGTGCCAGCAGCCCTAGTCGACAGGGGTTTGGCGAGCAGTACTTC.

The V and J genes are TRBV18 and TRBJ2-7; tentative D call: TRBD1 (5 bases). V was shortened by 2 bases and J by 4 bases, with 9 bases between the two germline ends. This CDR3 is built from 13 residues. CDR1 and CDR2 from the germline V gene are KGHSH and LQKENI. CDR3 loop: CASSPVGLYEQYF. DNA of the CDR3: TGTGCCAGCTCACCAGTGGGGCTATACGAGCAGTACTTC.

The genes are TRBV4-2 and TRBJ2-2; 7 positions match TRBD2. The V and J ends lost 2 bases and 0 bases, in that order; junction bases with no gene match: 3. Looked up from germline, CDR1 is LGHNA and CDR2 is YNFKEQ. This CDR3 spans 16 amino acids. The CDR3 DNA follows: TGTGCCAGCAGCCAACGGGGAGGGACGAACACCGGGGAGCTGTTTTTT. This codes for CASSQRGGTNTGELFF.

This clone has more than one count but fewer than ten. The gene calls are TRBV11-3 and TRBJ2-5; 7 bases are a match to TRBD2. The CDR3 spans 13 residues. V gave up 2 bases and J gave up 10 bases; unmatched junction bases: 7. CDR1 and CDR2 from the germline V gene are SGHNT and YENEEA. The CDR3 bases are TGTGCCAGCAGCTTATCGGGGAGGGAGGGCCAGTACTTC. This translates into CASSLSGREGQYF.

V usage is TRBV5-1 and J usage is TRBJ1-2, with 10 bases matching TRBD1. Looked up from germline, CDR1 is SGHRS and CDR2 is YFSETQ. The CDR3 runs to 15 residues. Trimming took 4 bases from V and 4 from J; bases not matched to a gene: 7. CDR3 sequence (DNA): TGCGCCAGCAGCCGGGACAGGGGAGAAGGCTATGGCTACACCTTC. Encoded protein: CASSRDRGEGYGYTF. The full variable domain, in which reference TRBV5-1 and TRBJ1-2 provide the parts outside the CDR3, is KAGVTQTPRYLIKTRGQQVTLSCSPISGHRSVSWYQQTPGQGLQFLFEYFSETQRNKGNFPGRFSGRQFSNSRSEMNVSTLELGDSALYLCASSRDRGEGYGYTFGSGTRLTVV.

This chain uses TRBV7-6 with TRBJ2-7; weak D call: TRBD2 (6 bases). This CDR3 region has 17 residues. The germline gives CDR1 SGHVS, CDR2 FNYEAQ. V was clipped by 0 bases and J by 2 bases, with 17 bases between them. CDR3 sequence reads: CASSLAHPGTVAYEQYF. The CDR3 DNA sequence: TGTGCCAGCAGCTTAGCTCACCCGGGGACTGTAGCCTACGAGCAGTACTTC.

The CDR3 sequence is CASASDRLHLGGREKLFF. The CDR3, as DNA: TGTGCCAGCGCTTCGGACCGCTTACACTTAGGGGGTCGAGAAAAACTGTTTTTT. The chain couples TRBV27 to TRBJ1-4, with D maybe TRBD1 (6 bases). Germline-derived CDR1 and CDR2 are MNHEY and SMNVEV (reference sequence). V shed 8 bases and J shed 8 bases, with 30 bases lying between them. The CDR3 runs 18 residues.

The chain employs TRBV7-9 and TRBJ1-1, with D perhaps matching TRBD1 (6 bases). Between the trimmed V and J ends, which lost 4 bases and 4 bases, there was a span of 10 bases. This CDR3 is 13 amino acids long. CDR1 is SEHNR, CDR2 FQNEAQ, per germline (reference sequence). The CDR3 DNA reads TGTGCCAGCAGCTCCCTACAGGGCACTGAAGCTTTCTTT. It yields the protein CASSSLQGTEAFF.

The V and J genes are TRBV7-3 and TRBJ2-1, with TRBD2 matching over 7 bases. CDR1 and CDR2 from the germline V gene are SGHTA and FQGTGA. V trimming: 5 bases; J trimming: 8 bases; junction bases outside the gene matches: 15. The CDR3 has 16 residues. CDR3 coding DNA: TGTGCCAGCAGCGCCTTTACTAGCGCCTCCCTGGATGAGCAGTTCTTC. Its translation: CASSAFTSASLDEQFF.

This chain connects TRBV7-3 to TRBJ1-1; no clear D gene. The germline V and J ends were trimmed by 5 bases and 1 base, with 8 bases remaining between them. CDR1 is SGHTA and CDR2 is FQGTGA in the germline V gene. This CDR3 has 13 residues. The DNA for the CDR3 is TGTGCCAGCAGCCTATACAGGAACACTGAAGCTTTCTTT. As protein: CASSLYRNTEAFF.

The chain links TRBV10-3 to TRBJ1-1; D gene unclear. V lost 0 bases and J 5 bases, leaving 10 bases between the germline ends. In germline, CDR1 is ENHRY, CDR2 SYGVKD. The CDR3 has 14 residues. CDR3 in amino acids: CAISESIGGTEAFF. The CDR3 nucleotides read TGTGCCATCAGTGAGTCGATAGGAGGGACTGAAGCTTTCTTT.

The chain employs TRBV7-8 and TRBJ1-1; TRBD1 agrees at 10 bases. The CDR3 is 16 residues long. Germline V gives CDR1 SGHVS, CDR2 FQNEAQ. J gave up 1 base and V 1 base, and 3 bases lay outside the gene matches. The CDR3 coding sequence is TGTGCCAGCAGCTTAGAGGGGACAGGGGCGAACACTGAAGCTTTCTTT. It translates to CASSLEGTGANTEAFF.

The J gene is TRBJ1-1, the V gene TRBV28, with D perhaps TRBD1 (6 bases). In germline, CDR1 is MDHEN, CDR2 SYDVKM. The CDR3 sequence is 14 residues long. Trimming took off 7 bases at V and 0 bases at J, with 12 bases between the two ends. CDR3 nucleotide sequence: TGTGCCAGCACCCTGGACAGAGTGAACACTGAAGCTTTCTTT. This translates into CASTLDRVNTEAFF. Drawing the rest from reference TRBV28 and TRBJ1-1, the complete variable domain is DVKVTQSSRYLVKRTGEKVFLECVQDMDHENMFWYRQDPGLGLRLIYFSYDVKMKEKGDIPEGYSVSREKKERFSLILESASTNQTSMYLCASTLDRVNTEAFFGQGTRLTVV.

V is TRBV25-1 and J is TRBJ2-3; TRBD2 matches at 7 bases. This CDR3 has 14 amino acids. The germline V gene encodes CDR1 MGHDK and CDR2 SYGVNS. With V trimmed by 5 bases and J by 4 bases, 6 bases remained unmatched. The CDR3 here is CASSRTSGSDTQYF. For the CDR3, the DNA is TGTGCCAGCAGTAGGACTAGTGGCTCAGATACGCAGTATTTT. Full variable domain (remainder filled in from reference TRBV25-1 and TRBJ2-3): EADIYQTPRYLVIGTGKKITLECSQTMGHDKMYWYQQDPGMELHLIHYSYGVNSTEKGDLSSESTVSRIRTEHFPLTLESARPSHTSQYLCASSRTSGSDTQYFGPGTRLTVL.

This clone appeared a few times. The chain recombines TRBV24-1 with TRBJ1-3; D is unclear. Germline CDR1 KGHDR, CDR2 SFDVKD. This CDR3 region has 14 residues. V was cut by 5 bases and J by 4 bases, with 11 bases left in between. CDR3 protein: CATSGPGSGNTIYF. The DNA of the CDR3 is TGTGCCACCAGTGGGCCGGGTTCAGGAAACACCATATATTTT.

The J gene is TRBJ2-7, the V gene TRBV7-2; D might be TRBD2 (5 bases). Germline loops: CDR1 SGHTA, CDR2 FQGNSA. V was shortened by 1 base and J by 2 bases, with 15 bases between the two germline ends. The CDR3 runs 16 residues. In DNA, the CDR3 is TGTGCCAGCAGCTTAGAAGCTAGCCAGGTCCCCTACGAGCAGTACTTC. The encoded protein is CASSLEASQVPYEQYF. The variable domain in full, completed from reference TRBV7-2 and TRBJ2-7, reads GAGVSQSPSNKVTEKGKDVELRCDPISGHTALYWYRQSLGQGLEFLIYFQGNSAPDKSGLPSDRFSAERTGGSVSTLTIQRTQQEDSAVYLCASSLEASQVPYEQYFGPGTRLTVT.

This clone was detected once. CDR3 nucleotide sequence: TGCGCCAGCAGTGAAGGTAACAGGGACGCGGTCTATGGCTACACCTTC. Protein sequence: CASSEGNRDAVYGYTF. The chain recombines TRBV5-1 with TRBJ1-2; a possible D gene is TRBD1 (6 bases). The germline CDR1 and CDR2 sequences are SGHRS and YFSETQ. V gave up 5 bases and J gave up 4 bases, with 21 bases separating them. The CDR3 is 16 amino acids.

Only one count was recorded for this clone. The genes are TRBV5-4 and TRBJ2-1, with D maybe TRBD2 (5 bases). Germline-derived CDR1 and CDR2 are SGHNT and YYREEE (reference sequence). V dropped 5 bases and J dropped 0 bases, with 12 bases sitting between them. The CDR3 length is 15 residues. The DNA for the CDR3 is TGTGCCAGCAGACCCCGGGCGGGCTCCTACAATGAGCAGTTCTTC. This translates into CASRPRAGSYNEQFF.